The T cell receptor beta chain under discussion was sequenced for a study of graft-versus-host responses after intestinal transplantation. On the study more broadly: Each of the recipients got a multivisceral, liver-intestinal, or isolated intestinal transplant. All recipients were given anti-thymocyte globulin induction, and tacrolimus and steroids were then administered for around three years. Study-level findings and limits: Peak GvH clone levels in circulation were associated with early post-transplant HvG declines.

Sequenced by immunoSEQ multiplex PCR; TCRdb stores in-frame clones only, minus some. This sample carries more than 100,000 clones, 80% to 95% of them seen once, and the ten largest clones take more than 0.95%. Regarding this clone: Its antigen is undetermined.

The CDR3 totals 15 residues. Germline V gene data show CDR1 as LNHDA and CDR2 as SQIVND (reference sequence). The trim removed 3 bases at V and 2 bases at J, leaving 6 bases unmatched. This receptor was identified in a human donor who received an intestinal transplant. Sequenced material: unstimulated CD8+ T cells sorted from spleen or lymph node cells, taken before intestinal transplant. The chain combines TRBV19 with TRBJ2-7; 8 bases are shared with TRBD1. The CDR3: CASSMGQGATYEQYF. The CDR3 DNA is TGTGCCAGTAGTATGGGGCAGGGGGCTACCTACGAGCAGTACTTC.